This T cell receptor beta chain came from a study of CD8 T cells in Susac syndrome. Reverse transcription of roughly 0.5 to 1 ug RNA was performed with random hexamers. Each CDR3 protein gets one entry after TCRdb re-called the immunoSEQ multiplex PCR reads with MiXCR. The sample holds 150,000 to 200,000 distinct CDR3 sequences; about 93% are singletons and the top ten take 0.095% to 0.12%. Germline V gene data show CDR1 as SEHNR and CDR2 as FQNEAQ (reference sequence). Losses at the gene ends were 4 bases for V and 8 bases for J; bases not matched to a gene: 13. There are 17 residues in the CDR3. The gene calls are TRBV7-9 and TRBJ2-6; 8 bases fit TRBD1. The TCR comes from a human donor in good health. Material for sequencing was CD4+ T cells from PBMCs. The CDR3 DNA sequence: TGTGCCAGCAGCTCCCGAGAGGACAGGGATTCGTCCAACGTCCTGACTTTC. Amino acid sequence: CASSSREDRDSSNVLTF. The full variable domain, with the rest looked up from reference TRBV7-9 and TRBJ2-6, is DTGVSQNPRHKITKRGQNVTFRCDPISEHNRLYWYRQTLGQGPEFLTYFQNEAQLEKSRLLSDRFSAERPKGSFSTLEIQRTEQGDSAMYLCASSSREDRDSSNVLTFGAGSRLTVL.